The entry below describes one TCR beta chain. The antigen is unknown. Germline loops: CDR1 MGHRA, CDR2 YSYEKL. CDR3 size: 14 residues. V shed 7 bases and J shed 0 bases, with 10 bases lying between them. This record comes from a study of CD8+ T cells in alopecia areata. As for the study in general: Treatment with tofacitinib (6 to 18 months) was followed by 6 months off drug.

Treatment noted: oral pan-JAK inhibitor, 5-10 mg twice daily. Sorting from PBMCs produced CD4+ and CD8+ T cells. Study observations and caveats: Scalp samples also contribute reads from the resident alphabeta T cells found in normal skin.

Sequencing used cDNA as its template, made by extracting RNA and reverse transcribing it. Using immunoSEQ multiplex PCR, the repertoire was profiled, and TCRdb retains in-frame clones only, with some absent. This table holds under 300,000 clones, 50% to 75% found once. The TCR sequence derives from a human donor with alopecia areata. Sample: CD4+ T cells sorted from blood, taken between weeks 51 and 54, from a patient treated with tofacitinib. This chain uses TRBV4-1 with TRBJ2-1; D possibly uses TRBD1 or TRBD2 (5 bases each). CDR3 amino acids: CASTRGSSYNEQFF. The CDR3 DNA reads TGCGCCAGCACCCGGGGCAGCTCCTACAATGAGCAGTTCTTC.